A few counts support the clone carrying this T cell receptor beta chain. Its antigen is currently unknown. Active moderate-to-severe ophthalmopathy, Clinical Activity Score at least 3, NOSPECS at least 4, under 3 months' duration. The PBMCs had their origin in roughly 9.8 ml of fresh peripheral blood. The data were obtained in a study of T cells in Graves' hyperthyroidism and ophthalmopathy. Study-wide background: Before treatment of any kind, peripheral blood was taken at initial diagnosis.

It was RNA transcripts that yielded the amplified TCR beta CDR3 regions. First-round RT-PCR of the TCR CDR3 relied on the HTBI primer set. TCRdb itself ran the multiplex PCR reads through MiXCR, one entry per CDR3 protein. The table has about 250,000 distinct CDR3 sequences, 20% to 25% seen once. The germline V and J ends were trimmed by 6 bases and 4 bases, with 22 bases remaining between them. The CDR3 is made up of 17 amino acids. Germline V gene lookup returns CDR1 MNHEY and CDR2 SVGEGT. Study outcomes and limitations: Among clonotypes expanded in thyroid above 0.001, most were also found in blood.

The J gene is TRBJ1-3, the V gene TRBV6-2 or TRBV6-3; weak D call: TRBD1 (6 bases). Sequencing was done on a sample of blood. This receptor was identified in a man between 25 and 39 years old with Graves' ophthalmopathy. The chain's CDR3 is CASSLTGKGPSGNTIYF. In DNA form, the CDR3 reads TGTGCCAGCAGCCTAACAGGGAAGGGGCCTTCCGGAAACACCATATATTTT.